This TCR beta chain was retrieved from a study of human T cells and chemical hapten exposure. About the research overall: The scalp of each patient received a weekly diphenylcyclopropenone dose for the full roughly 26-week study. Patches with 0.01% DPC went on the upper back, and the tests were read at 6 days. General study points: Compared with pre-sensitization or healthy control sets, expanded TCRs clustered more.

V was cut by 3 bases and J by 2 bases, with 12 bases left in between. There are 14 residues in the CDR3. Germline CDR1 reads GTSNPN; CDR2 reads SVGIG (reference sequence). This clonotype was picked up many times. Its antigen is not identified. TCRdb independently ran MiXCR on the RACE reads; one entry per CDR3 protein. The sample gives about 71,000 distinct CDR3 sequences, roughly 9.2% of which show up once; about 3.1% is in the top ten. The time point: patch test 1, 2 weeks after DPC sensitization. Indicated treatment: therapeutic diphenylcyclopropenone sensitization with weekly scalp DPC. The receptor was derived from a woman in her thirties or forties with alopecia areata. Some clones in this sample may be carry-over from other donors' samples. V is TRBV30 and J is TRBJ2-3; the D gene could be TRBD1 or TRBD2 (6 bases each). Source: whole blood, taken in connection with sensitization to the hapten diphenylcyclopropenone (DPC). In DNA form, the CDR3 reads TGTGCCTGGAGAGCCTCGGGGGCCACAGATACGCAGTATTTT. As protein: CAWRASGATDTQYF. The variable domain in full, with the rest retrieved from reference TRBV30 and TRBJ2-3, is SQTIHQWPATLVQPVGSPLSLECTVEGTSNPNLYWYRQAAGRGLQLLFYSVGIGQISSEVPQNLSASRPQDRQFILSSKKLLLSDSGFYLCAWRASGATDTQYFGPGTRLTVL.